These 18 T cell receptor beta chains were sequenced from one sample in a study of blood T cell repertoires in COVID-19 (dated by TCRdb to about 2020). The protocol used for the library was the immunoSEQ multiplex PCR assay. TCRdb took this table from immuneACCESS and kept in-frame rearrangements with V and J called. Such tables lack part of the clones; where checked against another copy, unresolved V genes explain under half of the gap, and the rest is unexplained. The sample yields roughly 250,000 clones; around 82% were counted once. Approximately 14% of the sample goes to the ten largest clones. Sequenced sample: peripheral blood. The receptors here all came from a person aged 70 to 85 with COVID-19, enrolled during active disease.

This chain connects TRBV18 to TRBJ1-1; D remains unclear. Germline assignment: CDR1 KGHSH and CDR2 LQKENI. The CDR3 is 13 residues long. V lost 3 bases to trimming and J lost 3 bases, with 8 bases between them. As DNA, the CDR3 is TGTGCCAGCTCACCGACTATTGACACTGAAGCTTTCTTT. As protein: CASSPTIDTEAFF. The complete variable domain, with remaining parts taken from reference TRBV18 and TRBJ1-1, reads NAGVMQNPRHLVRRRGQEARLRCSPMKGHSHVYWYRQLPEEGLKFMVYLQKENIIDESGMPKERFSAEFPKEGPSILRIQQVVRGDSAAYFCASSPTIDTEAFFGQGTRLTVV.

The CDR3 nucleotides are TGTGCCAGCAGTTTAGGTTCCGCAGGGGGGACTGAAGCTTTCTTT. It specifies CASSLGSAGGTEAFF. V gene TRBV6-2 or TRBV6-3 combines with J gene TRBJ1-1; 7 positions agree with TRBD1. Germline CDR1 reads MNHEY; CDR2 reads SVGEGT. After removal of 4 bases from V and 5 bases from J, the junction contained 10 bases not matched to a gene. The CDR3 length is 15 residues.

The rearrangement uses TRBV2 and TRBJ1-1; the D is unclear. The V and J ends lost 6 bases and 5 bases respectively, with 10 bases between them. Germline CDR1 and CDR2: SNHLY and FYNNEI. The CDR3 runs 12 residues. CDR3 in amino acids: CASSLTGTEAFF. Here the CDR3 DNA reads TGTGCCAGCAGCTTGACGGGGACTGAAGCTTTCTTT.

This clone was detected only a few times. This chain links TRBV18 with TRBJ2-2; unclear D gene. The CDR3 is made up of 16 amino acids. Trimming removed 3 bases at V and 0 bases at J, with 11 bases between. Germline CDR1 reads KGHSH; CDR2 reads LQKENI. The CDR3 loop reads CASSPTRRTNTGELFF. The DNA of the CDR3 is TGTGCCAGCTCACCGACGAGGAGAACGAACACCGGGGAGCTGTTTTTT.

The chain carries TRBV19 and TRBJ2-3, with 8 positions matching TRBD1. The CDR3 extends over 15 amino acids. V lost 6 bases and J lost 5; bases outside the gene matches: 10. CDR1 is LNHDA and CDR2 is SQIVND in the germline V gene (reference sequence). CDR3 bases: TGTGCCAGTAGCGCCTCTTCCAGGGGGCGAGATACGCAGTATTTT. Translated: CASSASSRGRDTQYF.

With respect to this clone: Other nucleotide sequences in the sample specify the same CDR3. The chain's CDR3 is CASSEGQRSQETQYF. In nucleotides, the CDR3 is TGTGCCAGCAGCGAGGGTCAGCGGTCACAAGAGACCCAGTACTTC. The gene calls are TRBV9 and TRBJ2-5, with D perhaps matching TRBD2 (5 bases). The CDR3 has 15 residues. The germline CDR1 and CDR2 sequences are SGDLS and YYNGEE. The V gene lost 3 bases and the J gene lost 2 bases, with 14 bases spanning the gap.

The gene calls are TRBV11-2 and TRBJ2-5; 8 bases are shared with TRBD1. The CDR3 contains 13 residues. Trimming at V came to 5 bases and at J to 10 bases, leaving 9 bases not matched to a gene. The germline V gene encodes CDR1 SGHAT and CDR2 FQNNGV. CDR3: CASSITGGSDQYF. The DNA of the CDR3 is TGTGCCAGCAGCATTACAGGGGGATCGGACCAGTACTTC.

The V gene is TRBV19, the J gene TRBJ1-2; the match to TRBD1 covers 9 bases. Trimming removed 3 bases from V and 4 bases from J; junction bases left unmatched: 12. The CDR3 consists of 17 residues. Germline V lookup: CDR1 LNHDA, CDR2 SQIVND (reference sequence). CDR3 residues: CASSIEYYRGHIYGYTF. Here the CDR3 DNA reads TGTGCCAGTAGTATTGAGTACTACAGGGGGCATATCTATGGCTACACCTTC.

This sequence joins TRBV18 and TRBJ2-1; D ambiguous. CDR1 KGHSH and CDR2 LQKENI come from the germline V gene. Between the trimmed V and J ends, which lost 4 bases and 6 bases, there was a span of 13 bases. CDR3 length equals 14 residues. The CDR3 spells CASSRFQDLNEQFF. The CDR3 DNA is TGTGCCAGCTCACGATTCCAGGATCTCAATGAGCAGTTCTTC.

This clone has a handful of counts. The chain couples TRBV4-1 to TRBJ1-4, with D unresolved. The CDR3 contains 17 residues. With 1 base removed from V and 6 bases from J, the gap between germline ends came to 18 bases. Germline loops: CDR1 MGHRA, CDR2 YSYEKL. CDR3 protein: CASSQGLGHNEHEKLFF. The CDR3 DNA sequence: TGCGCCAGCAGCCAAGGGTTGGGCCATAATGAACATGAAAAACTGTTTTTT.

The chain employs TRBV27 and TRBJ1-4; 7 bases match TRBD1. The CDR3 runs to 15 residues. The V gene end was trimmed by 8 bases and the J gene end by 4 bases; junction bases not matched to a gene: 10. In germline, CDR1 is MNHEY, CDR2 SMNVEV (reference sequence). The CDR3: CASGLHGTDNEKLFF. The CDR3 DNA follows: TGTGCCAGCGGACTACACGGGACAGATAATGAAAAACTGTTTTTT.

The chain has TRBV10-3 and TRBJ2-7, with 7 bases identical to TRBD1. The germline CDR1 and CDR2 sequences are ENHRY and SYGVKD. The CDR3 length is 12 residues. Losses at the gene ends were 6 bases for V and 5 bases for J; bases not matched to a gene: 4. The CDR3 sequence is CAIRGQTDEQYF. The CDR3 DNA follows: TGTGCCATCAGGGGACAGACGGACGAGCAGTACTTC.

This chain uses TRBV19 with TRBJ2-2, with D tentatively TRBD2 (5 bases). The V end lost 8 bases, the J end lost 5 bases, and 21 bases lay between the germline ends. This CDR3 is 16 amino acids long. From germline, CDR1 is LNHDA and CDR2 SQIVND (reference sequence). The CDR3 region is CASAPTAGMGTGELFF. CDR3 bases: TGTGCCAGTGCCCCAACCGCGGGCATGGGGACCGGGGAGCTGTTTTTT.

This sequence joins TRBV5-4 and TRBJ2-3; 9 nucleotides line up with TRBD2. CDR3 length: 14 residues. The germline V gene encodes CDR1 SGHNT and CDR2 YYREEE (reference sequence). Unmatched junction bases numbered 6, after V lost 6 bases and J lost 4 bases. In DNA form, the CDR3 reads TGTGCCAGCAAAAGCGGGGGGTCGGCAGATACGCAGTATTTT. Protein sequence: CASKSGGSADTQYF.

The V gene is TRBV6-1, the J gene TRBJ2-7, with 9 bases fitting TRBD2. From germline, CDR1 is MNHNS and CDR2 SASEGT. This CDR3 contains 16 residues. With 4 bases clipped from V and 1 base from J, the junction kept 8 bases outside the gene matches. The DNA for the CDR3 is TGTGCCAGCAGTGTCGAAGTGACTAGCGGATCCTACGAGCAGTACTTC. Residues: CASSVEVTSGSYEQYF.

The chain has TRBV16 and TRBJ2-7; 7 bases line up with TRBD2. The germline gives CDR1 KGHSY, CDR2 FQNENV. CDR3 length equals 16 residues. J was trimmed by 4 bases and V by 0 bases; bases with no gene match: 9. The CDR3 sequence is CASSQSLGGKAYEQYF. CDR3 nucleotide sequence: TGTGCCAGCAGCCAATCCCTGGGAGGGAAAGCTTACGAGCAGTACTTC.

This clone was observed a few times. The J gene is TRBJ2-5, the V gene TRBV7-9; D is perhaps TRBD2 (5 bases). The V gene's germline CDR1 is SEHNR and CDR2 FQNEAQ (reference sequence). V dropped 5 bases and J dropped 5 bases, with 15 bases sitting between them. The CDR3 is 14 residues long. The CDR3 is CASSPGTAMETQYF. The CDR3 DNA reads TGTGCCAGCAGCCCGGGAACCGCCATGGAGACCCAGTACTTC.

The count of this clone is one. The rearrangement links TRBV9 to TRBJ2-1, with D possibly TRBD2 on 5 matching bases. Germline CDR1 SGDLS, CDR2 YYNGEE. The V end was cut by 0 bases, the J end by 2 bases, with 12 bases between. CDR3 length: 16 residues. The CDR3 nucleotides are TGTGCCAGCAGCGTAGCTCCGGACTCGACCTACAATGAGCAGTTCTTC. Translation gives CASSVAPDSTYNEQFF.